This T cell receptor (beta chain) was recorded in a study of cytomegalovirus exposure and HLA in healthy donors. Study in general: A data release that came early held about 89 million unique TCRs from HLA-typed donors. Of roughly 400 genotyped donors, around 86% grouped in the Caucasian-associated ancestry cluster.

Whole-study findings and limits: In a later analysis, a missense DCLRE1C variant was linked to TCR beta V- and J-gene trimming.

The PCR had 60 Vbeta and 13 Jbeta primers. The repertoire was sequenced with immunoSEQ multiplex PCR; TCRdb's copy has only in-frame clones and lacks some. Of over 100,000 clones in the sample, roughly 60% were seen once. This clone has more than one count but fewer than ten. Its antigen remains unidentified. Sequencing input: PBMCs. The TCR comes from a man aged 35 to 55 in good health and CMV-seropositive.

Written as DNA, the CDR3 is TGTGCCAGCACCGGAGGGTCGAACATTCAGTACTTC. As protein: CASTGGSNIQYF. This chain joins TRBV28 and TRBJ2-4; a possible D gene is TRBD2 (6 bases). The germline V gene has CDR1 MDHEN and CDR2 SYDVKM. This CDR3 has 12 amino acids. V was cut by 7 bases and J by 7 bases, with 11 bases left in between.